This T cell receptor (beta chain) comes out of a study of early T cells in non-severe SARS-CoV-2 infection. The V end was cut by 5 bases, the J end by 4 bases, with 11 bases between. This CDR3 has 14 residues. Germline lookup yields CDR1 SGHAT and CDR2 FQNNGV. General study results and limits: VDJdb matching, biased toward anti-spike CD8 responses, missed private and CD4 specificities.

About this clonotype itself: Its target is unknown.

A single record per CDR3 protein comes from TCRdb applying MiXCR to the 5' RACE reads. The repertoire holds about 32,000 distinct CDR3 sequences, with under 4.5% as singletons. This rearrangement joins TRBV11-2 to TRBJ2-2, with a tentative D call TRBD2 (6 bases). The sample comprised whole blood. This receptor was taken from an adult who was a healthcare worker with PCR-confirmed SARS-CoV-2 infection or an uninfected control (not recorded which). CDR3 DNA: TGTGCCAGCAGCCCCGGGACTTTCACCGGGGAGCTGTTTTTT. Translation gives CASSPGTFTGELFF.